This entry lists 12 T cell receptor beta chains sequenced from one sample in a study of shared clonotypes between healthy human individuals. The data were produced by immunoSEQ multiplex PCR, yet TCRdb's version contains in-frame clones alone and is incomplete. Here the sample spans some 500,000 clones, less than 80% being singletons. Sequencing was performed on PBMCs. These receptors were collected from a middle-aged woman in good health. Some clones in this sample may be carry-over from other donors' samples.

The chain is built from TRBV19 and TRBJ2-3; a possible D gene is TRBD2 (6 bases). CDR3 length equals 13 residues. Looked up from germline, CDR1 is LNHDA and CDR2 is SQIVND (reference sequence). Trimming removed 5 bases from V and 3 bases from J, with 9 bases in between. As DNA, the CDR3 is TGTGCCAGTAGTCCCCGGGAGACAGATACGCAGTATTTT. This translates into CASSPRETDTQYF. Combining the CDR3 with reference TRBV19 and TRBJ2-3 gives the whole variable domain DGGITQSPKYLFRKEGQNVTLSCEQNLNHDAMYWYRQDPGQGLRLIYYSQIVNDFQKGDIAEGYSVSREKKESFPLTVTSAQKNPTAFYLCASSPRETDTQYFGPGTRLTVL.

The chain carries TRBV28 and TRBJ2-1; D perhaps matches TRBD2 (5 bases). Germline CDR1 reads MDHEN; CDR2 reads SYDVKM. The CDR3 extends over 13 amino acids. CDR3 in DNA: TGTGCGAGTGAGGGTAGCTCCTACAATGAGCAGTTCTTC. It is translated as CASEGSSYNEQFF. Full variable domain (missing parts from reference TRBV28 and TRBJ2-1): DVKVTQSSRYLVKRTGEKVFLECVQDMDHENMFWYRQDPGLGLRLIYFSYDVKMKEKGDIPEGYSVSREKKERFSLILESASTNQTSMYLCASEGSSYNEQFFGPGTRLTVL.

The rearrangement joins TRBV7-3 to TRBJ2-3; tentative D call: TRBD2 (5 bases). V dropped 6 bases and J dropped 0 bases, with 7 bases sitting between them. This CDR3 is built from 13 residues. From germline, CDR1 is SGHTA and CDR2 FQGTGA. The CDR3 DNA is TGTGCCAGCAGGCCGGGAAGCACAGATACGCAGTATTTT. Its protein product is CASRPGSTDTQYF. Complete variable domain (other parts from reference TRBV7-3 and TRBJ2-3): GAGVSQTPSNKVTEKGKYVELRCDPISGHTALYWYRQSLGQGPEFLIYFQGTGAADDSGLPNDRFFAVRPEGSVSTLKIQRTERGDSAVYLCASRPGSTDTQYFGPGTRLTVL.

The V gene is TRBV27, the J gene TRBJ1-5; D is unclear. The CDR3 extends over 15 amino acids. Trimming left V 1 base short and J 4 bases short, with 11 bases between. Germline V CDR1 and CDR2: MNHEY, SMNVEV (reference sequence). The CDR3 region has the DNA TGTGCCAGCAGTTTATTGTGGGGAAGAAATCAGCCCCAGCATTTT. It codes for CASSLLWGRNQPQHF.

The chain is built from TRBV27 and TRBJ1-5, with D tentatively TRBD1 (5 bases). Germline lookup yields CDR1 MNHEY and CDR2 SMNVEV (reference sequence). CDR3 length: 14 amino acids. With 5 bases removed from V and 4 bases from J, the gap between germline ends came to 12 bases. This CDR3 reads CASSPYDSNQPQHF. CDR3 bases: TGTGCCAGCAGTCCTTACGACAGTAATCAGCCCCAGCATTTT.

This clone has a count of ten or more. CDR3: CASSPGGSYGYTF. Here the CDR3 DNA reads TGTGCCAGCAGCCCCGGGGGCAGCTATGGCTACACCTTC. The chain uses TRBV11-1 and TRBJ1-2; possibly TRBD1 for D (6 bases). CDR3 length equals 13 residues. Germline V gene lookup returns CDR1 SGHAT and CDR2 FQDESV (reference sequence). Trimming pared 5 bases from V and 4 bases from J, leaving 11 bases between.

The chain's CDR3 is CASSFPGSYNEQFF. CDR3 nucleotides: TGTGCCAGCAGCTTCCCAGGGAGCTACAATGAGCAGTTCTTC. The gene calls are TRBV11-2 and TRBJ2-1; D tentatively reads TRBD1 or TRBD2 (5 bases each). From germline, CDR1 is SGHAT and CDR2 FQNNGV. This CDR3 is built from 14 residues. V dropped 3 bases and J dropped 3 bases, with 9 bases sitting between them.

The rearrangement links TRBV7-9 to TRBJ2-6; D is possibly TRBD1 (6 bases). The CDR3 runs 18 residues. Trimming removed 5 bases from V and 0 bases from J, with 17 bases in between. Per germline, CDR1 SEHNR and CDR2 FQNEAQ (reference sequence). The CDR3 region has the DNA TGTGCCAGCAGCCGCGAGGAACAGGGAAGCTCTGGGGCCAACGTCCTGACTTTC. Protein sequence: CASSREEQGSSGANVLTF.

This clone was seen a few times. V usage is TRBV4-1 and J usage is TRBJ2-3, with TRBD2 identical over 8 bases. The J segment lost 5 bases and the V segment lost 3 bases, leaving 19 bases of the junction unmatched. The germline CDR1 and CDR2 sequences are MGHRA and YSYEKL. The CDR3 length is 19 residues. The CDR3 nucleotides are TGCGCCAGCAGCCACCCTGGGACTAGAAGTGGGGCGGGCGGAGATACGCAGTATTTT. Protein sequence: CASSHPGTRSGAGGDTQYF.

The chain carries TRBV9 and TRBJ2-7; TRBD1 matches at 12 bases. The CDR3 is made up of 15 amino acids. The germline V gene encodes CDR1 SGDLS and CDR2 YYNGEE. With V trimmed by 4 bases and J by 7 bases, 9 bases remained unmatched. The CDR3 nucleotides are TGTGCCAGCAGCATTCAGCCGGGACAGGGGGCGGAGCAGTACTTC. This gives the protein CASSIQPGQGAEQYF. Combining the CDR3 with reference TRBV9 and TRBJ2-7 gives the whole variable domain DSGVTQTPKHLITATGQRVTLRCSPRSGDLSVYWYQQSLDQGLQFLIQYYNGEERAKGNILERFSAQQFPDLHSELNLSSLELGDSALYFCASSIQPGQGAEQYFGPGTRLTVT.

The chain joins TRBV23-1 to TRBJ2-7; tentatively, D is TRBD1 (6 bases). TRBV23-1 is labeled an ORF, and its function is uncertain. V lost 3 bases and J 0 bases, leaving 15 bases between the germline ends. The CDR3 loop spans 16 amino acids. The DNA of the CDR3 is TGCGCCAGCAGTCACCCCAGGGGCTATAGCTCCTACGAGCAGTACTTC. Its translation is CASSHPRGYSSYEQYF.

This chain uses TRBV28 with TRBJ1-5; possibly TRBD1 for D (6 bases). V was shortened by 3 bases and J by 0 bases, with 9 bases between the two germline ends. CDR3 length: 15 amino acids. Germline V CDR1 and CDR2: MDHEN, SYDVKM. CDR3 sequence: CASSLGHNSNQPQHF. The CDR3 DNA reads TGTGCCAGCAGTTTGGGACACAATAGCAATCAGCCCCAGCATTTT.